The clone carrying this T cell receptor beta chain has a handful of counts. Its antigen is unknown. The data derive from a study of beta chain features in type 1 diabetes. Study as a whole: All samples combined gave around 100,000,000 sorted cells for examination. Study-wide results and caveats: The study found fewer insertions and more deletions at VDJ junctions in type 1 diabetes patients.

CDR1 and CDR2 (germline): PRHDT, FYEKMQ (reference sequence). With V trimmed by 3 bases and J by 2 bases, 8 bases remained unmatched. CDR3 size: 16 residues. Isolated RNA was reverse transcribed in full, so expressed TCRB transcripts were sequenced. TCRdb's copy holds only in-frame clones and misses some; the assay was immunoSEQ multiplex PCR. The sample consists of approximately 150,000 clones, less than 11% of them appearing once. V usage is TRBV13 and J usage is TRBJ2-3; 7 positions agree with TRBD2. Sequenced: naive CD4+ T cells from blood. The receptor was isolated from a young man in good health. CDR3 region: CASSFRASGVTDTQYF. The CDR3 DNA is TGTGCCAGCAGCTTTAGGGCTAGCGGCGTCACAGATACGCAGTATTTT.